A selection of T cell receptor beta chains follows, all from one sample in a study of siplizumab effects on memory and regulatory T cells. The protocol was immunoSEQ multiplex PCR, while the TCRdb copy is restricted to in-frame clones and leaves out a portion. The table includes about 100,000 clones, approximately 90% detected once. Input material: CD4+ T cells sorted from blood. The receptors here all came from a human donor in good health. CDR3s include the opening cysteine and the closing phenylalanine or tryptophan. The order of the fields is V gene, D gene, clone size, J gene, CDR3 protein, CDR3 DNA. D genes are given only for firm matches. Some rows have no size entry. The others give once, few or many, or a class for an expanded clone.

TRBV29-1,-,-,TRBJ1-1,CSVTGTRNTEAFF,TGCAGCGTCACCGGAACAAGGAACACTGAAGCTTTCTTT
TRBV5-1,TRBD2,-,TRBJ2-2,CASSKRLAGGPGELFF,TGCGCCAGCAGCAAACGACTAGCGGGAGGGCCCGGGGAGCTGTTTTTT
TRBV14,TRBD1,-,TRBJ2-7,CASSQAPTGTGRYEQYF,TGTGCCAGCAGCCAAGCTCCGACAGGGACAGGGCGCTACGAGCAGTACTTC
TRBV4-2,-,once,TRBJ2-2,CASSQAALGAGELFF,TGTGCCAGCAGCCAAGCCGCCCTGGGGGCCGGGGAGCTGTTTTTT
TRBV28,TRBD2,once,TRBJ2-3,CASSLSLAPTDTQYF,TGTGCCAGCAGTTTGTCACTAGCGCCCACAGATACGCAGTATTTT
TRBV27,-,once,TRBJ2-1,CASSIDSRRQTYNEQFF,TGTGCCAGCAGTATCGACTCAAGGAGGCAAACCTACAATGAGCAGTTCTTC
TRBV30,-,once,TRBJ1-1,CAWSSLWVSAPTAEAFF,TGTGCCTGGAGTAGTCTCTGGGTATCTGCCCCCACGGCTGAAGCTTTCTTT
TRBV28,-,-,TRBJ1-2,CASSLPPGGGLGGYTF,TGTGCCAGCAGTTTACCCCCGGGGGGTGGATTGGGAGGCTACACCTTC
TRBV6-5,-,-,TRBJ1-5,CASRGPGAQPQHF,TGTGCCAGCCGGGGGCCGGGGGCTCAGCCCCAGCATTTT
TRBV2,TRBD1,once,TRBJ1-3,CASSRTTGMHTIYF,TGTGCCAGCAGCCGAACGACAGGGATGCACACCATATATTTT
TRBV5-1,-,-,TRBJ1-1,CASSWADKNTEAFF,TGCGCCAGCAGCTGGGCTGATAAGAACACTGAAGCTTTCTTT
TRBV2,TRBD1,-,TRBJ2-1,CASVGTVTNEQFF,TGTGCCAGCGTTGGGACAGTTACAAATGAGCAGTTCTTC
TRBV23-1,TRBD1,-,TRBJ2-7,CASPGQFYEQYF,TGCGCCAGTCCGGGACAGTTTTACGAGCAGTACTTC
TRBV29-1,-,-,TRBJ1-5,CSVAVGQDNQPQHF,TGCAGCGTTGCTGTTGGGCAGGACAATCAGCCCCAGCATTTT
TRBV28,-,-,TRBJ2-1,CASRSERVVYNEQFF,TGTGCCAGCAGGTCGGAGCGGGTGGTGTACAATGAGCAGTTCTTC
TRBV18,TRBD1,once,TRBJ2-3,CASSLPTGWSDTQYF,TGTGCCAGCTCACTCCCGACAGGGTGGTCAGATACGCAGTATTTT
TRBV2,TRBD1,-,TRBJ2-1,CASSRTGGASGPIYNEQFF,TGTGCCAGCAGTCGGACAGGGGGCGCGAGCGGGCCTATTTACAATGAGCAGTTCTTC
TRBV7-8,TRBD1,-,TRBJ2-7,CASSLRRDRGSYEQYF,TGTGCCAGCAGCCTAAGAAGGGACAGGGGATCCTACGAGCAGTACTTC
TRBV6-1,-,-,TRBJ2-7,CAGRDRAYEQYF,TGTGCCGGACGAGACAGAGCCTACGAGCAGTACTTC
TRBV28,TRBD1,once,TRBJ1-3,CASGGTGSSGNTIYF,TGTGCCAGCGGAGGGACAGGGTCCTCTGGAAACACCATATATTTT
TRBV6-6,-,-,TRBJ1-3,CASSYRTAGNTIYF,TGTGCCAGCAGTTACCGGACAGCTGGAAACACCATATATTTT
TRBV7-9,-,-,TRBJ2-1,CASSFRGDDNEQFF,TGTGCCAGCAGCTTCCGGGGTGACGACAATGAGCAGTTCTTC
TRBV6-1,-,-,TRBJ2-7,CASSTNRALGGEQYF,TGTGCCAGCAGTACTAACAGGGCCCTCGGGGGGGAGCAGTACTTC
TRBV4-2,-,-,TRBJ2-1,CASSQAAGTYNEQFF,TGTGCCAGCAGCCAAGCGGCGGGCACCTACAATGAGCAGTTCTTC
TRBV30,TRBD2,-,TRBJ2-7,CASSGRAGVTYEQYF,TGTGCCTCCTCGGGGAGAGCGGGAGTTACCTACGAGCAGTACTTC
TRBV28,-,-,TRBJ2-7,CASSSTTYEQYF,TGTGCCAGCAGCTCTACTACCTACGAGCAGTACTTC
TRBV7-6,-,-,TRBJ2-1,CASSLRSYNEQFF,TGTGCCAGCAGCTTAAGGTCTTACAATGAGCAGTTCTTC
TRBV28,-,-,TRBJ1-1,CASSFRGLSTEAFF,TGTGCCAGCAGTTTCCGGGGATTGAGCACTGAAGCTTTCTTT
TRBV21-1,-,-,TRBJ2-5,CASSRWETQYF,TGTGCCAGCTCAAGGTGGGAGACCCAGTACTTC
TRBV5-4,-,-,TRBJ1-2,CASSLDTAAGYTF,TGTGCCAGCAGCTTGGATACAGCGGCTGGCTACACCTTC
TRBV7-3,-,-,TRBJ1-1,CASSLLPRRRPNTEAFF,TGTGCCAGCAGCTTACTCCCCCGCCGTCGGCCGAACACTGAAGCTTTCTTT
TRBV5-8,-,-,TRBJ2-4,CASSLGGYTFGKNIQYF,TGTGCCAGCAGCTTAGGGGGATACACTTTCGGGAAAAACATTCAGTACTTC
TRBV19,TRBD1,-,TRBJ2-1,CASSHRGPQYNEQFF,TGTGCCAGTAGTCACAGGGGCCCTCAATACAATGAGCAGTTCTTC
TRBV6-5,TRBD2,-,TRBJ2-7,CASSSGLAGTYEQYF,TGTGCCAGCAGCTCCGGACTAGCGGGGACCTACGAGCAGTACTTC
TRBV7-9,TRBD2,-,TRBJ2-7,CASSSSRGGRYEQYF,TGTGCCAGCAGCTCATCCCGCGGGGGTCGGTACGAGCAGTACTTC
TRBV5-4,-,once,TRBJ2-1,CASSLVSMGGIEQFF,TGTGCCAGCAGCTTGGTTAGCATGGGAGGTATTGAGCAGTTCTTC
TRBV7-9,TRBD2,-,TRBJ2-5,CASSSPGTRTLETQYF,TGTGCCAGCAGCTCCCCCGGGACTAGAACTCTGGAGACCCAGTACTTC
TRBV28,-,-,TRBJ2-1,CASSLWGNEQFF,TGTGCCAGCAGTTTATGGGGGAATGAGCAGTTCTTC
TRBV7-2,-,once,TRBJ1-6,CASSTRSGSPLHF,TGTGCCAGCAGCACCCGGAGCGGATCACCCCTCCACTTT
TRBV19,-,once,TRBJ1-4,CASSPRGSTNEKLFF,TGTGCCAGTAGCCCGAGAGGCTCAACTAATGAAAAACTGTTTTTT
TRBV2,-,-,TRBJ1-2,CASSTQQGYGYTF,TGTGCCAGCAGTACTCAACAGGGTTATGGCTACACCTTC
TRBV30,-,-,TRBJ1-6,CAWRGSYNSPLHF,TGTGCCTGGAGGGGGTCCTATAATTCACCCCTCCACTTT
TRBV27,TRBD2,-,TRBJ2-1,CASSFRGLADSYNEQFF,TGTGCCAGCAGTTTTCGGGGACTAGCGGACTCCTACAATGAGCAGTTCTTC